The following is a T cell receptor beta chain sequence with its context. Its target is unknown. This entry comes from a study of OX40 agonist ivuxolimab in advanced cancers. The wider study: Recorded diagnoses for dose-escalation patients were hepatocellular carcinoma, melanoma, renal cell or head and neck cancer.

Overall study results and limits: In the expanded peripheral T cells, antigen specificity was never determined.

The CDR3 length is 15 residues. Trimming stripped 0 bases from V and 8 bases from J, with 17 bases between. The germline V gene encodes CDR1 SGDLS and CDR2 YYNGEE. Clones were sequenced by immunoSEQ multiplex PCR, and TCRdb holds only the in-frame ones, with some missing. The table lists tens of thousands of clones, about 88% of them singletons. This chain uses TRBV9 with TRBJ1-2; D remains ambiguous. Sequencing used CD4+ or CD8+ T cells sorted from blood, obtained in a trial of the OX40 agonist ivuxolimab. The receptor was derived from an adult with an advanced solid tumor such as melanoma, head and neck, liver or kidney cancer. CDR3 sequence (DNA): TGTGCCAGCAGCGTAGAACAGACGGGTATCGGCGGCTACACCTTC. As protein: CASSVEQTGIGGYTF.